This TCR beta chain was sequenced in a study of molecular identifiers for immune sequencing clone quantification. Each library that profiled naive CD8 cells came from around 20,000 to 990,000 sorted cells with 10%, 30% or 50% RNA. TCRdb called the PCR reads again in MiXCR, with one record for every CDR3 protein. The sample lists hundreds of thousands of distinct CDR3 sequences; about 25% were seen once. This sequence was found in a human donor in good health. Some libraries in this study had Jurkat cell RNA spiked in. Sequenced material: naive CD8+ T cells from blood, with Jurkat cell RNA spiked in. The subset: FACS-sorted CD8+CD4-CCR7+CD45RA+ naive T cells.

The CDR3 DNA reads as TGTGCCAGCAGCGGAAAGACTAGCGGGTTCGACAATGAGCAGTTCTTC. Translated, it gives CASSGKTSGFDNEQFF. The chain couples TRBV9 to TRBJ2-1; 10 positions match TRBD2. CDR1 and CDR2 from the germline V gene are SGDLS and YYNGEE. CDR3 length: 16 amino acids. The J segment lost 5 bases and the V segment lost 3 bases, leaving 8 bases of the junction unmatched.